This T cell receptor (beta chain) was identified in a study of T cell repertoires in ileal Crohn's disease. Study findings and constraints: Endoscopic recurrence occurred in every patient whose clonality exceeded 26.8%. Compared with CD4 T cells, sorted CD8 cells carried more expanded clones. Active smokers at surgery had more clonal expansions than non-smokers.

Libraries were prepared by immunoSEQ multiplex PCR; TCRdb keeps only in-frame clonotypes and omits some of them. The top ten clones hold 6% to 6.5% of a sample with about 14,000 clones, around four fifths of them seen once. With regard to this clone: Its antigen is not identified.

This sequence was found in an adult with Crohn's disease. The material sequenced was ileal tissue.

CDR3 loop: CASSLAGTRVSSYNEQFF. The CDR3 DNA reads TGTGCCAGCAGCTTAGCAGGGACACGAGTGAGCTCCTACAATGAGCAGTTCTTC. This rearrangement joins TRBV7-4 to TRBJ2-1; tentatively, D is TRBD1 (6 bases). Germline assignment: CDR1 SGHVT and CDR2 SQSDAQ. CDR3 size: 18 residues. Deletions cut 0 bases from V and 0 bases from J, with 15 bases between.